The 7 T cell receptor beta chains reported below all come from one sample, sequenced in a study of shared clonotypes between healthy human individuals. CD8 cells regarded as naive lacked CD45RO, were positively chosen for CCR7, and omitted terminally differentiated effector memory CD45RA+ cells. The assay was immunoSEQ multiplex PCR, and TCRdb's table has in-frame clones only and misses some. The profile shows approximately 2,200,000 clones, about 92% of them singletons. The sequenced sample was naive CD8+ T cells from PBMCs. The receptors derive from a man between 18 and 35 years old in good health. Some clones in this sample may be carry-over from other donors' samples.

The CDR3 coding sequence is TGTGCCAGCAGCCCCCGGACAGGGGGATTCCACGAGCAGTACTTC. Translated, it gives CASSPRTGGFHEQYF. The chain joins TRBV9 to TRBJ2-7; TRBD1 matches 10 bases. The V gene end was trimmed by 4 bases and the J gene end by 5 bases; junction bases not matched to a gene: 9. This CDR3 comprises 15 residues. Germline V CDR1 and CDR2: SGDLS, YYNGEE.

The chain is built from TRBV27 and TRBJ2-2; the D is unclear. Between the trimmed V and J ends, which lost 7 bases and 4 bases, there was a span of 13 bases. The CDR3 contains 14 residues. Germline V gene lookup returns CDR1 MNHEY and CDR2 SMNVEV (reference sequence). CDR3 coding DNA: TGTGCCAGCACCCTGGGTCCATTCACCGGGGAGCTGTTTTTT. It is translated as CASTLGPFTGELFF.

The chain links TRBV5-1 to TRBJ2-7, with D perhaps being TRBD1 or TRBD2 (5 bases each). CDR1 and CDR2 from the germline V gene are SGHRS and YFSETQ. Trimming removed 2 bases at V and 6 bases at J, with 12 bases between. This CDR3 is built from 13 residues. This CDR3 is CASSFGTLREQYF. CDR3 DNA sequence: TGCGCCAGCAGCTTCGGGACCCTCCGCGAGCAGTACTTC.

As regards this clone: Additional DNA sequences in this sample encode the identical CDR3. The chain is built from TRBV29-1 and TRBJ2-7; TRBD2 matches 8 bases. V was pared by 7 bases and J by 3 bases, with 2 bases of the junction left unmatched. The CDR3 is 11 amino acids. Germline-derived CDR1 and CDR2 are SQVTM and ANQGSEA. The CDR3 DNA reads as TGCAGCGCCCGGGGGGGCTACGAGCAGTACTTC. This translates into CSARGGYEQYF.

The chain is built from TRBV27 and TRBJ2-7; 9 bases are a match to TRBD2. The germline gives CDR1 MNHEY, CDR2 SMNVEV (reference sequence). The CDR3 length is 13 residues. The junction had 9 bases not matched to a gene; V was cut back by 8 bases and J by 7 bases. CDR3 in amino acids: CASRLAEPWEQYF. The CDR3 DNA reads TGTGCCAGCCGACTAGCGGAACCTTGGGAGCAGTACTTC.

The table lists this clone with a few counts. The CDR3 sequence: CASSVRSTSGNTIYF. CDR3 coding DNA: TGTGCCAGCAGCGTACGTTCCACATCTGGAAACACCATATATTTT. The V and J genes are TRBV9 and TRBJ1-3; D is uncertain. The CDR3 has 15 amino acids. Looked up from germline, CDR1 is SGDLS and CDR2 is YYNGEE. Trimming shortened V by 1 base and J by 1 base, and 9 bases separated the two germline ends.

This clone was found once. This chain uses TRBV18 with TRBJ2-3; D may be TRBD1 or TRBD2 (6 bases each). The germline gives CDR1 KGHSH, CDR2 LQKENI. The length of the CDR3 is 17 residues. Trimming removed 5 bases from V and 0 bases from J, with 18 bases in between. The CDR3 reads CASSAWGAKESTDTQYF. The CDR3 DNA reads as TGTGCCAGCTCAGCCTGGGGGGCGAAAGAAAGCACAGATACGCAGTATTTT.